This T cell receptor beta chain was sequenced for a study of cytomegalovirus exposure and HLA in healthy donors. The wider study: Earlier work reported some 110 million unique TCR beta sequences from approximately 180 million T cells. Regarding the study as a whole: Indistinguishability led to the exclusion of some V segments, TRBV6-2 and TRBV6-3 included. Analysis was carried out at a later point, and it linked a missense DCLRE1C variant to TCR beta V- and J-gene trimming.

With respect to this clone: Its matching antigen is unknown.

The PCR made use of 60 Vbeta and 13 Jbeta primers. Assay: immunoSEQ multiplex PCR; the TCRdb copy retains only in-frame clones and omits some. The profile shows about 180,000 clones, almost 85% of them singletons. This CDR3 is built from 16 residues. V was clipped by 2 bases and J by 7 bases, with 21 bases between them. Germline CDR1 SGHTA, CDR2 FQGTGA. Sequenced input: PBMCs. V usage is TRBV7-3 and J usage is TRBJ2-7, with a weak D call TRBD1 (8 bases). This clonotype was sampled from a woman between 50 and 59 years old in good health and CMV-seronegative. CDR3 DNA: TGTGCCAGCAGCTTAGGCCCTCGCACAGGGGGGGATGAGCAGTACTTC. It yields the protein CASSLGPRTGGDEQYF. Full variable domain (outside the CDR3, taken from reference TRBV7-3 and TRBJ2-7): GAGVSQTPSNKVTEKGKYVELRCDPISGHTALYWYRQSLGQGPEFLIYFQGTGAADDSGLPNDRFFAVRPEGSVSTLKIQRTERGDSAVYLCASSLGPRTGGDEQYFGPGTRLTVT.